The clone carrying this TCR beta chain was counted a single time. This specimen belongs to a study of T cells in Graves' hyperthyroidism and ophthalmopathy. RNA transcripts gave rise to amplified TCR beta CDR3 regions. Primed by the HTBI set, a first-round RT-PCR was run on the TCR CDR3. MiXCR, applied by TCRdb to the multiplex PCR reads, yields one record per CDR3 protein. The table shows 450,000 to 700,000 distinct CDR3 sequences, with 46% occurring only once. CDR3 length: 12 amino acids. Germline loops: CDR1 DFQATT, CDR2 SNEGSKA (reference sequence). The receptor was isolated from an adult woman with Graves' disease, either hyperthyroidism or ophthalmopathy (not recorded which). The sequenced material came from peripheral blood or thyroid tissue (not recorded which). This chain links TRBV20-1 with TRBJ2-5; the D gene is possibly TRBD2 (5 bases). The CDR3 DNA reads TGCAACCCTACCTCAGCGGAGGAGACCCAGTACTTC. Translation: CNPTSAEETQYF.